The T cell receptor (beta chain) under discussion was sequenced for a study of cytomegalovirus exposure and HLA in healthy donors. V was trimmed by 7 bases and J by 3 bases, leaving 14 bases between them. The CDR3 is 14 amino acids. From germline, CDR1 is SNHLY and CDR2 FYNNEI. Sampled while nominally healthy, donors likely had unrecorded immune exposures. The primer mix had 60 Vbeta and 13 Jbeta primers. TCRdb's copy holds only in-frame clones and misses some; the assay was immunoSEQ multiplex PCR. This table holds about 140,000 clones, around 79% found once. Study-level results: Reports credit the classifier with highly specific, highly sensitive diagnosis of cytomegalovirus status. Several of the most significant clusters appeared, in a later analysis, to be linked to common viral pathogens.

About this clone itself: Its cognate antigen is unknown.

This clonotype was sampled from a male donor in good health and CMV-seronegative. V is TRBV2 and J is TRBJ2-3; perhaps TRBD1 as D (6 bases). Sequenced input: PBMCs. CDR3 DNA sequence: TGTGCCAGCATTTCAGGACAGATAACAGATACGCAGTATTTT. Protein: CASISGQITDTQYF. Using reference TRBV2 and TRBJ2-3 for the parts outside the CDR3, the full variable domain is EPEVTQTPSHQVTQMGQEVILRCVPISNHLYFYWYRQILGQKVEFLVSFYNNEISEKSEIFDDQFSVERPDGSNFTLKIRSTKLEDSAMYFCASISGQITDTQYFGPGTRLTVL.